Listed below are T cell receptor beta chains from one sample, sequenced in a study of shared clonotypes between healthy human individuals. The data were produced by immunoSEQ multiplex PCR, yet TCRdb's version contains in-frame clones alone and is incomplete. The table shows 2 million to 2.5 million clones, with under 97% occurring only once. Sequenced: naive CD4+ T cells sorted from blood. Every receptor here comes from a young man in good health. Both conserved end residues are part of each CDR3. D genes are given only for firm matches. Clone size appears in some rows only: once, few, many, or a class for an expanded clone.

>TRBV2|once|TRBJ2-7|TRBD2
CASRGSGGSTYEQYF
TGTGCCAGCAGGGGGAGCGGGGGGAGTACCTACGAGCAGTACTTC
>TRBV5-4|.|TRBJ1-1|TRBD1
CASSFDRDNTEAFF
TGTGCCAGCAGCTTTGACAGGGACAACACTGAAGCTTTCTTT
>TRBV4-3|.|TRBJ2-5|TRBD2
CASSQGNSGRAQETQYF
TGCGCCAGCAGCCAAGGGAATAGCGGGAGAGCCCAAGAGACCCAGTACTTC
>TRBV27|.|TRBJ1-2|.
CATLSPGRYGYTF
TGTGCCACCCTATCCCCAGGGAGGTATGGCTACACCTTC
>TRBV5-4|.|TRBJ2-5|.
CASSLGIQAQETQYF
TGTGCCAGCAGCCTGGGAATACAAGCTCAAGAGACCCAGTACTTC
>TRBV5-6|.|TRBJ2-2|TRBD1
CASSLTTGTGYTGELFF
TGTGCCAGCAGCTTAACGACCGGGACAGGGTACACCGGGGAGCTGTTTTTT
>TRBV28|.|TRBJ1-1|.
CASRPPGLIAFF
TGTGCCAGCAGGCCCCCTGGCTTGATAGCTTTCTTT
>TRBV19|.|TRBJ1-4|.
CASRTREQEKLFF
TGTGCCAGTAGGACCCGGGAGCAAGAAAAACTGTTTTTT
>TRBV18|.|TRBJ2-7|.
CASSPLAGSSYEQYF
TGTGCCAGCTCACCACTAGCAGGGAGCTCCTACGAGCAGTACTTC
>TRBV29-1|.|TRBJ1-2|.
CSVARGERNYGYTF
TGCAGCGTTGCCAGAGGGGAGCGAAACTATGGCTACACCTTC
>TRBV6-5|.|TRBJ1-2|.
CATGYRDAYGYTF
TGTGCCACCGGATACCGGGATGCCTATGGCTACACCTTC
>TRBV30|.|TRBJ1-1|.
CAWSPRSNTEAFF
TGTGCCTGGAGTCCGCGGAGCAACACTGAAGCTTTCTTT
>TRBV12-5|.|TRBJ2-7|.
CASGLAEIYEQYF
TGTGCTAGTGGTTTGGCCGAAATATACGAGCAGTACTTC
>TRBV25-1|once|TRBJ2-1|TRBD2
CASSEKGLAGNNEQFF
TGTGCCAGCAGTGAAAAGGGACTAGCGGGAAACAATGAGCAGTTCTTC
>TRBV7-9|.|TRBJ1-1|.
CASSLVRRGEAFF
TGTGCCAGCAGCTTAGTACGGCGAGGGGAAGCTTTCTTT
>TRBV7-9|.|TRBJ1-4|.
CASSPTLATNEKLFF
TGTGCCAGCAGCCCCACACTTGCAACTAATGAAAAACTGTTTTTT
>TRBV4-3|.|TRBJ2-4|.
CASSQEVMAGKAKNIQYF
TGCGCCAGCAGCCAAGAGGTAATGGCAGGGAAAGCCAAAAACATTCAGTACTTC
>TRBV11-2|.|TRBJ2-1|TRBD2
CASSLGPPGLAGDNEQFF
TGTGCCAGCAGCTTAGGCCCCCCGGGGCTAGCGGGGGACAATGAGCAGTTCTTC
>TRBV15|.|TRBJ2-7|.
CATSSPSDVSSYEQYF
TGTGCCACCAGCAGCCCCAGCGATGTAAGCTCCTACGAGCAGTACTTC
>TRBV29-1|.|TRBJ2-3|TRBD2
CSVGMGLAGGDTQYF
TGCAGCGTTGGTATGGGGCTAGCGGGAGGTGATACGCAGTATTTT
>TRBV5-8|.|TRBJ1-5|.
CASSLTRHANQPQHF
TGTGCCAGCAGCTTGACTCGGCATGCCAATCAGCCCCAGCATTTT
>TRBV10-1|.|TRBJ1-6|.
CASSAGTDLNSPLHF
TGCGCCAGCAGTGCCGGGACGGACCTTAATTCACCCCTCCACTTT
>TRBV28|.|TRBJ2-3|TRBD1
CASSTGGGTDTQYF
TGTGCCAGCTCGACAGGGGGCGGCACAGATACGCAGTATTTT
>TRBV5-1|.|TRBJ2-7|.
CASRSEQYF
TGCGCCAGCAGATCCGAGCAGTACTTC
>TRBV5-1|few|TRBJ1-5|.
CASSLGPSNQPQHF
TGCGCCAGCAGCTTGGGGCCTAGCAATCAGCCCCAGCATTTT
>TRBV7-3|.|TRBJ2-1|.
CASSSRAGASGNEQFF
TGTGCCAGCAGCTCGAGGGCGGGGGCCTCCGGCAATGAGCAGTTCTTC
>TRBV30|.|TRBJ1-5|TRBD1
CAWNRGDQPQHF
TGTGCCTGGAACAGGGGTGACCAGCCCCAGCATTTT
>TRBV6-1|.|TRBJ1-3|TRBD1
CASSETGTGNTIYF
TGTGCCAGCAGTGAGACAGGGACGGGAAACACCATATATTTT
>TRBV4-1|once|TRBJ2-1|TRBD2
CASSEAQREGLTWFF
TGCGCCAGCAGCGAAGCCCAGCGGGAGGGCCTGACTTGGTTCTTC
>TRBV19|.|TRBJ1-6|.
CASREQGLTGSPLHF
TGTGCCAGTAGAGAGCAAGGACTGACAGGTTCACCCCTCCACTTT
>TRBV7-2|once|TRBJ2-3|TRBD1
CASSLMGQGADTQYF
TGTGCCAGCAGCTTAATGGGTCAGGGGGCAGATACGCAGTATTTT
>TRBV6-1|.|TRBJ2-5|TRBD2
CAGTSGRVGETQYF
TGTGCTGGGACTAGCGGGAGGGTGGGAGAGACCCAGTACTTC
>TRBV30|.|TRBJ1-6|.
CAWSSERTPLHF
TGTGCCTGGTCTTCCGAAAGGACACCCCTCCACTTT
>TRBV6-1|.|TRBJ1-3|TRBD1
CASIRTGGNTIYF
TGTGCCAGCATCCGGACAGGCGGAAACACCATATATTTT
>TRBV6-5|.|TRBJ1-1|.
CASRNRGGTEAFF
TGTGCCAGCAGAAATAGGGGGGGCACTGAAGCTTTCTTT
>TRBV25-1|.|TRBJ1-6|.
CASSGGQFRYSPLHF
TGTGCCAGCAGTGGCGGACAGTTTAGATATTCACCCCTCCACTTT
>TRBV29-1|.|TRBJ1-2|.
CSVGTPTGGYTF
TGCAGCGTAGGGACACCCACAGGGGGCTACACCTTC
>TRBV30|.|TRBJ2-2|.
CAWNRRDTGELFF
TGTGCCTGGAACCGACGGGACACCGGGGAGCTGTTTTTT
>TRBV4-2|.|TRBJ1-1|.
CASSQESGATEAFF
TGTGCCAGCAGCCAAGAATCCGGGGCGACTGAAGCTTTCTTT
>TRBV5-1|.|TRBJ2-1|.
CASSRPGVGSSSYNEQFF
TGCGCCAGCAGCCGGCCGGGGGTGGGCTCTAGCTCCTACAATGAGCAGTTCTTC
>TRBV18|.|TRBJ2-5|.
CASSPPGSETQYF
TGTGCCAGCTCACCACCCGGCAGCGAGACCCAGTACTTC
>TRBV28|.|TRBJ1-3|.
CASSPVGVTGNTIYF
TGTGCCAGCAGCCCGGTTGGGGTCACTGGAAACACCATATATTTT
>TRBV6-6|.|TRBJ1-2|.
CASSYNSYGYTF
TGTGCCAGCAGTTATAACAGCTATGGCTACACCTTC
>TRBV5-4|.|TRBJ2-5|TRBD1
CASSLGGGLGETQYF
TGTGCCAGCAGCTTGGGAGGGGGCCTAGGGGAGACCCAGTACTTC
>TRBV28|.|TRBJ1-4|.
CASNLSFGRHEKLFF
TGTGCCAGCAATTTATCATTCGGGAGACACGAAAAACTGTTTTTT
>TRBV18|.|TRBJ2-7|TRBD1
CASSQWAGTGGEYF
TGTGCCAGCTCACAATGGGCCGGGACAGGGGGAGAGTACTTC
>TRBV15|.|TRBJ1-4|.
CATSRTTQGGREKLFF
TGTGCCACCAGCAGAACCACACAGGGAGGTCGCGAAAAACTGTTTTTT
>TRBV7-7|once|TRBJ2-2|.
CASSLSDAGELFF
TGTGCTAGCAGCTTGAGCGATGCCGGGGAGCTGTTTTTT
>TRBV7-2|.|TRBJ2-7|.
CASSLGLGGRYF
TGTGCCAGCAGCTTAGGACTAGGGGGGCGATACTTC
>TRBV4-2|once|TRBJ1-2|.
CASSRTGTNNYGYTF
TGTGCCAGCAGCCGTACCGGGACTAATAACTATGGCTACACCTTC
>TRBV7-8|.|TRBJ1-1|TRBD1
CASSFLGQGTEAFF
TGTGCCAGCAGCTTTTTGGGACAGGGGACTGAAGCTTTCTTT
>TRBV21-1|.|TRBJ2-5|.
CASRKLGQGNETQYF
TGTGCCAGCAGGAAGCTGGGACAGGGAAACGAGACCCAGTACTTC
>TRBV7-2|.|TRBJ2-3|.
CASSLRKGTDTQYF
TGTGCCAGCAGCTTAAGGAAGGGCACAGATACGCAGTATTTT
>TRBV15|.|TRBJ1-2|TRBD1
CATSRDPDRGPGYTF
TGTGCCACCAGCAGAGACCCAGACAGGGGACCTGGCTACACCTTC